What follows is one T cell receptor (beta chain) and its context. Sequenced by immunoSEQ multiplex PCR; TCRdb stores in-frame clones only, minus some. The sample has 95,000 to 100,000 clones; about 89% are singletons. This CDR3 is 13 amino acids long. V lost 8 bases, J lost 1 base, and 11 bases lay in between. Germline V gene lookup returns CDR1 MNHEY and CDR2 SVGAGI. The data were obtained in a study of control samples from healthy donors and cancer patients. The sequence was obtained from a man aged 25 to 45 in good health. The sequenced sample was blood. This rearrangement joins TRBV6-5 to TRBJ1-1; D remains ambiguous. The CDR3 here is CASSRRQNTEAFF. In nucleotides, the CDR3 is TGTGCCAGCTCCAGACGTCAGAACACTGAAGCTTTCTTT.